The rows below give T cell receptor beta chains drawn from one sample of a study of blood T cell repertoires in COVID-19. The method was immunoSEQ multiplex PCR; TCRdb's version includes in-frame clones alone and lacks a portion of them. The data show about 310,000 clones, about 89% seen once. Sequencing input: PBMCs or T cells enriched from blood (not recorded which). The receptors shown here come from a woman in her forties who had recovered from COVID-19. CDR3s include the opening cysteine and the closing phenylalanine or tryptophan. The D gene is left open where the match is weak. Clone size is shown for a subset of rows, as once, few, many or a class of expanded clone.

clone_size | j_call | d_call | v_call | cdr3_nt | cdr3_aa
NA | TRBJ2-7 | TRBD2 | TRBV7-3 | TGTGCCAGCAGCCTTACTAGCGGCTACGAGCAGTACTTC | CASSLTSGYEQYF
NA | TRBJ2-1 | TRBD2 | TRBV11-3 | TGTGCCAGCAGCTTATCGGGAGGGCCGGGGATTGAGCAGTTCTTC | CASSLSGGPGIEQFF
NA | TRBJ2-5 | NA | TRBV7-2 | TGTGCCAGCAGCTTAGCGGTCGGGGAGACCCAGTACTTC | CASSLAVGETQYF
NA | TRBJ1-4 | NA | TRBV28 | TGTGCCAGCAGCCCTTGGACAGAAAAACTGTTTTTT | CASSPWTEKLFF
NA | TRBJ1-5 | NA | TRBV5-1 | TGCGCCAGCAGCTTGGGCGGGAGCAATCAGCCCCAGCATTTT | CASSLGGSNQPQHF
NA | TRBJ2-3 | NA | TRBV21-1 | TGTGCCAGCAGCCCCCCCGGGTTGACAGATACGCAGTATTTT | CASSPPGLTDTQYF
NA | TRBJ2-1 | TRBD1 | TRBV11-2 | TGTGCCAGCAGCCAGGGACAGGCGGACAATGAGCAGTTCTTC | CASSQGQADNEQFF
NA | TRBJ2-5 | TRBD2 | TRBV6-2/TRBV6-3 | TGTGCCAGCAGTTACCCCTCAAGAAATGGCGGGGGGGCTGAGACCCAGTACTTC | CASSYPSRNGGGAETQYF
NA | TRBJ2-5 | TRBD2 | TRBV5-1 | TGCGCCAGCAGCTTGGCCGGGACTAGGGTAGAGACCCAGTACTTC | CASSLAGTRVETQYF
NA | TRBJ1-2 | TRBD1 | TRBV27 | TGTGCCAGCAGTCCAATTCCGGGACAGGGGAACTATGGCTACACCTTC | CASSPIPGQGNYGYTF
few | TRBJ2-7 | NA | TRBV7-9 | TGTGCCAGCAGCTTAGGGCCCGGCGAGGCCTACGAGCAGTACTTC | CASSLGPGEAYEQYF
NA | TRBJ2-2 | TRBD1 | TRBV27 | TGTGCCAGCAGTTTATCGATCAGGGGGCTCGGGGAGCTGTTTTTT | CASSLSIRGLGELFF
once | TRBJ2-5 | TRBD2 | TRBV4-2 | TGTGCCAGCAGCCAAGATGGCGCTAGCGGGAGTCACTTC | CASSQDGASGSHF
NA | TRBJ2-5 | TRBD2 | TRBV5-4 | TGTGCCAGCTCCTCCGGCGGGGGGGAGCAAGAGACCCAGTACTTC | CASSSGGGEQETQYF
NA | TRBJ2-5 | NA | TRBV28 | TGTGCCAGCAGCCTGGGAGGGACAGGAATCGAGACCCAGTACTTC | CASSLGGTGIETQYF
NA | TRBJ1-1 | NA | TRBV11-2 | TGTGCCAGCAGCGCTGGAGGGATGACTGAAGCTTTCTTT | CASSAGGMTEAFF
NA | TRBJ1-6 | TRBD1 | TRBV18 | TGTGCCAGCTCACCTGGACAGGGGAGGAATTCACCCCTCCACTTT | CASSPGQGRNSPLHF
once | TRBJ2-3 | NA | TRBV7-7 | TGTGCTAGCAGCCCAACCGGGGGGCCTAGCACAGATACGCAGTATTTT | CASSPTGGPSTDTQYF
NA | TRBJ1-4 | NA | TRBV5-6 | TGTGCCAGCAGCTTGGCCCGAGGTGAAAAACTGTTTTTT | CASSLARGEKLFF
NA | TRBJ1-2 | NA | TRBV6-4 | TGTGCCAGCAGAGCCACCACAGGCGTCTATGGCTACACCTTC | CASRATTGVYGYTF
NA | TRBJ1-4 | NA | TRBV19 | TGTGCCAGTAGTTCCCAACAGTTCTCGGGGGAAAAACTGTTTTTT | CASSSQQFSGEKLFF
NA | TRBJ2-1 | TRBD2 | TRBV18 | TGTGCCAGCTCACCAGGACTAGCCAAAGAGCAGTTCTTC | CASSPGLAKEQFF
NA | TRBJ1-1 | NA | TRBV12-3/TRBV12-4 | TGTGCCAGCAGTTTCGGTCAGAGGACTGAAGCTTTCTTT | CASSFGQRTEAFF
NA | TRBJ1-5 | NA | TRBV7-3 | TGTGCCAGCAGCTATGGGGGGGCAAGCAATCAGCCCCAGCATTTT | CASSYGGASNQPQHF
NA | TRBJ1-2 | NA | TRBV18 | TGTGCCAGCTCACCTACCCCATCCGGGACAAATGGCTACACCTTC | CASSPTPSGTNGYTF
NA | TRBJ2-2 | NA | TRBV13 | TGTGCCAGCAGCCGCCGGGGTTATGGGGAAGGGGAGCTGTTTTTT | CASSRRGYGEGELFF